This T cell receptor (beta chain) appears in the sequencing data of a study of cytomegalovirus exposure and HLA in healthy donors. A word on this clone: At one end, the junction sequence differs from germline, possibly due to a read error. This CDR3 is also generated by other DNA sequences in the sample.

Germline CDR1 reads MNHNY; CDR2 reads SVGAGI (reference sequence). This CDR3 contains 12 residues. Use of 60 Vbeta and 13 Jbeta primers characterized the PCR. Sequencing was performed with immunoSEQ multiplex PCR; in TCRdb, only in-frame clones are kept and a portion is missing. The sample includes some 170,000 clones, around 83% seen only once; the top ten take around 4.1%. The chain joins TRBV6-6 to TRBJ2-7, with 8 nucleotides matching TRBD2. The sequence derives from a man aged 50 or older in good health and CMV-seropositive. Sequenced input: PBMCs. This chain's CDR3 is CASSSTSGGPKF. DNA for the CDR3: TGTGCCAGCAGTTCCACTAGCGGAGGGCCCAAATTC.